Listed here are 27 T cell receptor beta chains from one sample, sequenced in a study of monozygotic twins with inflammatory bowel disease. One entry per CDR3 protein, without DNA, is what TCRdb gives after re-calling the 5' RACE reads. The repertoire table contains about 150,000 distinct CDR3 sequences. The sequencing input was blood. All receptors come from a human donor with ulcerative colitis or Crohn's disease, or a healthy co-twin of an affected twin (not recorded which).

V usage is TRBV12-3 or TRBV12-4 and J usage is TRBJ2-1; TCRdb reports TRBD2, a call that lacks DNA to check it against. The CDR3 is made up of 14 amino acids. This CDR3 reads CASSLAGGRYEQFF.

This chain uses TRBV6-1 with TRBJ1-5; there is no DNA to check the TCRdb D call of TRBD1. The CDR3 totals 14 residues. Germline CDR1 and CDR2: MNHNS and SASEGT. This CDR3 is CASSEDRGNQPQNF.

The rearrangement links TRBV14 to TRBJ2-1. This CDR3 has 19 amino acids. Germline-derived CDR1 and CDR2 are SGHDN and FVKESK. The CDR3 spells CASSQREVRSWSSYNEQFF.

The chain has TRBV5-4 and TRBJ2-1; checking the TCRdb D call of TRBD2 is not possible without DNA. From germline, CDR1 is SGHNT and CDR2 YYREEE (reference sequence). CDR3 length: 15 amino acids. The CDR3: CASSPVRGVYNEQFF.

The V call is TRBV6-1, the J call TRBJ2-2; TCRdb gives TRBD2 as the D gene, but with no DNA this cannot be confirmed. This CDR3 is built from 16 residues. In germline, CDR1 is MNHNS, CDR2 SASEGT. The CDR3 reads CASRPTSGRASGELFF.

The chain joins TRBV5-1 to TRBJ2-2. Germline V gene lookup returns CDR1 SGHRS and CDR2 YFSETQ. The CDR3 extends over 15 amino acids. This CDR3 reads CASSSDHTNTGELFF. Full variable domain (missing parts from reference TRBV5-1 and TRBJ2-2): KAGVTQTPRYLIKTRGQQVTLSCSPISGHRSVSWYQQTPGQGLQFLFEYFSETQRNKGNFPGRFSGRQFSNSRSEMNVSTLELGDSALYLCASSSDHTNTGELFFGEGSRLTVL.

The rearrangement uses TRBV11-2 and TRBJ2-5; TCRdb outputs TRBD1, but without DNA this stays unchecked. Germline assignment: CDR1 SGHAT and CDR2 FQNNGV. The CDR3 totals 16 residues. CDR3 amino acids: CASSSGWAGGQETQYF.

The chain recombines TRBV30 with TRBJ2-3; there is no DNA to check the TCRdb D call of TRBD1. CDR3 length: 13 amino acids. Per the germline V gene, CDR1 is GTSNPN and CDR2 is SVGIG (reference sequence). The CDR3 loop reads CAWTPDRTDTQYF.

The gene calls are TRBV5-1 and TRBJ2-5. Germline assignment: CDR1 SGHRS and CDR2 YFSETQ. The CDR3 is 13 amino acids. This chain's CDR3 is CASSLDRSETQYF.

The rearrangement uses TRBV7-9 and TRBJ2-7; TCRdb picks TRBD1, but there is no DNA to check that call. The CDR3 sequence is 16 residues long. Germline V gives CDR1 SEHNR, CDR2 FQNEAQ (reference sequence). This chain's CDR3 is CASSYHRGQFSYEQYF.

This chain uses TRBV10-1 with TRBJ2-7; TCRdb proposes TRBD2, but this gene call is untestable without DNA. The CDR3 has 16 amino acids. Looked up from germline, CDR1 is WNHNN and CDR2 is SYGVQD (reference sequence). CDR3 region: CASSESGASGSHEQYF.

The chain combines TRBV11-2 with TRBJ2-1; TCRdb reports TRBD2, a call that lacks DNA to check it against. Germline lookup yields CDR1 SGHAT and CDR2 FQNNGV. This CDR3 region has 16 residues. The CDR3 is CASSRLAGGPYNEQFF.

V is TRBV4-2 and J is TRBJ2-1; TCRdb gives TRBD2 as the D gene, but with no DNA this cannot be confirmed. From germline, CDR1 is LGHNA and CDR2 YNFKEQ. The CDR3 is 16 amino acids. CDR3 in amino acids: CASSQGDWSSYNEQFF.

This rearrangement joins TRBV24-1 to TRBJ1-5; TCRdb proposes TRBD1, but this gene call is untestable without DNA. Per the germline V gene, CDR1 is KGHDR and CDR2 is SFDVKD. CDR3 length: 14 amino acids. The CDR3 spells CATSDARGGQPQHF.

The chain is built from TRBV2 and TRBJ2-1; the D gene TCRdb calls, TRBD2, cannot be checked with no DNA. The germline V gene encodes CDR1 SNHLY and CDR2 FYNNEI. This CDR3 has 16 residues. CDR3 sequence: CASTGGGLAGNNEQFF.

The genes are TRBV19 and TRBJ2-3; lacking DNA, the TRBD2 call made by TCRdb goes unchecked. Looked up from germline, CDR1 is LNHDA and CDR2 is SQIVND (reference sequence). This CDR3 contains 15 residues. The CDR3 here is CASSAPGLAGHTQYF.

The chain employs TRBV20-1 and TRBJ1-2. Germline lookup yields CDR1 DFQATT and CDR2 SNEGSKA (reference sequence). The CDR3 sequence is 13 residues long. CDR3 amino acids: CSARDRVLDGYTF.

The chain carries TRBV6-9 and TRBJ1-1; TCRdb names TRBD1, which stays unverified in the absence of DNA. In germline, CDR1 is MNHGY, CDR2 SVAAGI. CDR3 length: 14 amino acids. CDR3 sequence reads: CASSYPGRGTEAFF.

V usage is TRBV5-1 and J usage is TRBJ2-3; checking the TCRdb D call of TRBD1 is not possible without DNA. From germline, CDR1 is SGHRS and CDR2 YFSETQ. CDR3 length: 17 residues. The CDR3 here is CASSSGIFSILTDTQYF.

V is TRBV9 and J is TRBJ1-5; TCRdb indicates TRBD1, and absent DNA this call remains unverified. Germline CDR1 is SGDLS and CDR2 is YYNGEE. The CDR3 is made up of 13 amino acids. CDR3 sequence reads: CASSTGTGRPQHF.

The chain recombines TRBV7-3 with TRBJ2-2; the D call from TCRdb, TRBD1, cannot be confirmed without DNA. The CDR3 totals 14 residues. The germline gives CDR1 SGHTA, CDR2 FQGTGA. This chain's CDR3 is CASSPNRVTGELFF.

The gene calls are TRBV5-1 and TRBJ2-1; TCRdb picks TRBD2, but there is no DNA to check that call. CDR1 and CDR2 (germline): SGHRS, YFSETQ. The CDR3 is 16 residues long. This CDR3 reads CASSLAPSGTYNEQFF.

The chain uses TRBV5-1 and TRBJ1-1; TCRdb outputs TRBD1, but without DNA this stays unchecked. Germline-derived CDR1 and CDR2 are SGHRS and YFSETQ. This CDR3 contains 14 residues. The CDR3 here is CASGSPDRNTEAFF.

The chain is built from TRBV28 and TRBJ2-7; with no DNA, the TCRdb D assignment of TRBD2 cannot be verified. This CDR3 region has 15 residues. Per germline, CDR1 MDHEN and CDR2 SYDVKM. The CDR3: CASSLGTSGYYEQYF.

The chain joins TRBV7-9 to TRBJ1-1; the D call from TCRdb, TRBD1, cannot be confirmed without DNA. The CDR3 covers 14 residues. Germline V gene lookup returns CDR1 SEHNR and CDR2 FQNEAQ (reference sequence). This CDR3 reads CASSLTDPEAEAFF.

The V gene is TRBV20-1, the J gene TRBJ1-5. The CDR3 is 13 amino acids. Germline V gene data show CDR1 as DFQATT and CDR2 as SNEGSKA (reference sequence). This CDR3 is CSAKGSLNQPQHF.

V is TRBV11-2 and J is TRBJ2-7; no DNA is available, so the TRBD2 call from TCRdb remains unchecked. This CDR3 is built from 16 residues. Germline lookup yields CDR1 SGHAT and CDR2 FQNNGV. The CDR3 region is CASSPRGAGGTYEQYF.